Included here is one T cell receptor beta chain sequence, with context. The antigen is not known. The record originates from a study of T cell responses to AZD1222 COVID-19 vaccine. Study-wide findings and caveats: Rises in breadth and depth of Spike-specific TCRs came after two AZD1222 doses. Per reports, nearly half of all spike-specific TCRs target regions that are unmutated in variants.

Using immunoSEQ multiplex PCR, the repertoire was profiled, and TCRdb retains in-frame clones only, with some absent. Here the sample spans some 150,000 clones, 75% to 95% being singletons. In germline, CDR1 is SGHNT, CDR2 YYREEE (reference sequence). The length of the CDR3 is 14 residues. V lost 3 bases, J lost 0 bases, and 7 bases lay in between. The clonotype originates from an adult in good health. The V call is TRBV5-4, the J call TRBJ1-5; a possible D gene is TRBD1 (5 bases). The sample consisted of peripheral blood, taken on day 0 of AZD1222 vaccination. In DNA form, the CDR3 reads TGTGCCAGCAGCTCGGGGCCTAGCAATCAGCCCCAGCATTTT. Translated, it gives CASSSGPSNQPQHF.